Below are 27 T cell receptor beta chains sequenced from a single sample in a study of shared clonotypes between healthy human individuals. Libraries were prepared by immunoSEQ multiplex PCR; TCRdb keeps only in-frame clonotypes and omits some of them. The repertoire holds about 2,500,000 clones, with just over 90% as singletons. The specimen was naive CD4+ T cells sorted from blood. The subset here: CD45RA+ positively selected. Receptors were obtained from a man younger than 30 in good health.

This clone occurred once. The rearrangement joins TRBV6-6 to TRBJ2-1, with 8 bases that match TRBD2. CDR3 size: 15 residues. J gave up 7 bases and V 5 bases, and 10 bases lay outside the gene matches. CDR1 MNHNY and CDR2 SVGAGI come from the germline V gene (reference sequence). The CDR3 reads CASSLRGGRRNEQFF. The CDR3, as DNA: TGTGCCAGCAGTCTACGGGGGGGCCGGAGGAATGAGCAGTTCTTC.

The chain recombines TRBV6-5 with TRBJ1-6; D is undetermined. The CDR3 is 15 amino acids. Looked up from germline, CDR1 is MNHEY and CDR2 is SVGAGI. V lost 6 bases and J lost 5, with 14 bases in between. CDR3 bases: TGTGCCAGCAGCCTCTCTAGAGGAAATAATTCACCCCTCCACTTT. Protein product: CASSLSRGNNSPLHF.

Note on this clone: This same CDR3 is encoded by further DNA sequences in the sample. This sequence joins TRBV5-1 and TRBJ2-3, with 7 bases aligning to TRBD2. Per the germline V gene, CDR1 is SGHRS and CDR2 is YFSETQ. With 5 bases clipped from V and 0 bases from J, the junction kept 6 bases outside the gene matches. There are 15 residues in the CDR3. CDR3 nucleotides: TGCGCCAGCAGTCAAACGGGGGGTAGCACAGATACGCAGTATTTT. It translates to CASSQTGGSTDTQYF.

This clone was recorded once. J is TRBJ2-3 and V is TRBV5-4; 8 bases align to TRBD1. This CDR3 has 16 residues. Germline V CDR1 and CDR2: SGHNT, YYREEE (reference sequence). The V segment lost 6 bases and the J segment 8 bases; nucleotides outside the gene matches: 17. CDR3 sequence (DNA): TGTGCCAGCACCCTTGATGGGGTCCAGGGGGCCGGTACGCAGTATTTT. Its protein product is CASTLDGVQGAGTQYF.

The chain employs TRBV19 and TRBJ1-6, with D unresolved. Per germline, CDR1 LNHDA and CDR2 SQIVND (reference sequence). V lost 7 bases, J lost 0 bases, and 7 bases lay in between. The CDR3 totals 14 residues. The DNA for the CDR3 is TGTGCCAGTATCGAGAGCTCCTATAATTCACCCCTCCACTTT. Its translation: CASIESSYNSPLHF. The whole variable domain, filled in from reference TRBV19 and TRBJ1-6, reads DGGITQSPKYLFRKEGQNVTLSCEQNLNHDAMYWYRQDPGQGLRLIYYSQIVNDFQKGDIAEGYSVSREKKESFPLTVTSAQKNPTAFYLCASIESSYNSPLHFGNGTRLTVT.

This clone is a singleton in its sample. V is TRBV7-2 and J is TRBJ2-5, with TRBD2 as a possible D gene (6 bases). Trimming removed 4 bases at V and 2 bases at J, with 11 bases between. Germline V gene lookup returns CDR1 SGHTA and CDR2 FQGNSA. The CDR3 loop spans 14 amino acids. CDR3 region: CASSYGGNQETQYF. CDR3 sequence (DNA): TGTGCCAGCAGCTACGGCGGGAATCAAGAGACCCAGTACTTC.

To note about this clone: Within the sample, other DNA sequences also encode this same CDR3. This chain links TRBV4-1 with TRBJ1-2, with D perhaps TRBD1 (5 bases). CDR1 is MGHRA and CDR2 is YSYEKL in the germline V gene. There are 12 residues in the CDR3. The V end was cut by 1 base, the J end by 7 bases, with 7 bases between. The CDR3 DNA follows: TGCGCCAGCAGCCAAGCGGGGGGTGGCTACACCTTC. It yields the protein CASSQAGGGYTF.

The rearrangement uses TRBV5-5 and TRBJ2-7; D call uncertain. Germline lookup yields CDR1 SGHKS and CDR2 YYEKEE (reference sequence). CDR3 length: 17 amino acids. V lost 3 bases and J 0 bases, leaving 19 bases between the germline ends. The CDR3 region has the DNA TGTGCCAGCAGCTCTCCGTCCGGGTCTTTATCCTCCTACGAGCAGTACTTC. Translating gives CASSSPSGSLSSYEQYF.

CDR3 residues: CASRTPGASGPSYNEQFF. For the CDR3, the DNA is TGTGCCAGCAGGACACCGGGGGCTAGCGGACCCTCCTACAATGAGCAGTTCTTC. The chain recombines TRBV28 with TRBJ2-1, with a possible D match to TRBD2 (7 bases). Trimming took off 6 bases at V and 0 bases at J, with 21 bases between the two ends. CDR3 length: 18 residues. Germline V lookup: CDR1 MDHEN, CDR2 SYDVKM.

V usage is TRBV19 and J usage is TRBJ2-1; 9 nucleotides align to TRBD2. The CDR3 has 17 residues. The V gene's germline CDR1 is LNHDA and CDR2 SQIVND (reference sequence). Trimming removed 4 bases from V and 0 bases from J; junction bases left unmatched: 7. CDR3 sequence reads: CASSKASGKSSYNEQFF. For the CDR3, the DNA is TGTGCCAGTAGTAAGGCTAGCGGGAAGAGCTCCTACAATGAGCAGTTCTTC.

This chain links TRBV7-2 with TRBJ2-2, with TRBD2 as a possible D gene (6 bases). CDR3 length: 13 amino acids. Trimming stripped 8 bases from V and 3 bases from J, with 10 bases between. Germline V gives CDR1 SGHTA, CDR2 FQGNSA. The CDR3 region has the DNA TGTGCCAGCGGCCTAGCGTACACCGGGGAGCTGTTTTTT. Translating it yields CASGLAYTGELFF.

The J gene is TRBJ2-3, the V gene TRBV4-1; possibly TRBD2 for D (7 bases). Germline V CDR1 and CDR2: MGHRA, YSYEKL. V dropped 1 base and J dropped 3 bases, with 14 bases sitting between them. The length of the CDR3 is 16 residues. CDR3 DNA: TGCGCCAGCAGCCAAGGGGGGCGGGAGTATACAGATACGCAGTATTTT. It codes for CASSQGGREYTDTQYF.

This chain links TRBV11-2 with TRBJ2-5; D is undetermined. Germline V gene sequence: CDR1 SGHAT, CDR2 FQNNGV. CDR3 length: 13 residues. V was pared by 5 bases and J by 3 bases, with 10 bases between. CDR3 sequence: CASSPGIKETQYF. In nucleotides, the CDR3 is TGTGCCAGCAGCCCGGGTATTAAAGAGACCCAGTACTTC.

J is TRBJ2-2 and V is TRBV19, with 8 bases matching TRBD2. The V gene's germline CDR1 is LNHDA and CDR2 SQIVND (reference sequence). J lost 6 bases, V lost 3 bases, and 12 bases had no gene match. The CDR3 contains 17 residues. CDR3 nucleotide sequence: TGTGCCAGTAGTATTCCACTAGCGGAGGAAATGGCCGGGGAGCTGTTTTTT. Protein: CASSIPLAEEMAGELFF. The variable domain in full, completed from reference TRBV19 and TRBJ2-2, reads DGGITQSPKYLFRKEGQNVTLSCEQNLNHDAMYWYRQDPGQGLRLIYYSQIVNDFQKGDIAEGYSVSREKKESFPLTVTSAQKNPTAFYLCASSIPLAEEMAGELFFGEGSRLTVL.

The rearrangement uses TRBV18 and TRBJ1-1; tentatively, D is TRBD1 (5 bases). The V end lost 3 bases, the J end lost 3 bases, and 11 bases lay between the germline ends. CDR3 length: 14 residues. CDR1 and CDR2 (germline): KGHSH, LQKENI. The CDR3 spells CASSPLGGDTEAFF. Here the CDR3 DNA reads TGTGCCAGCTCACCCCTTGGAGGGGACACTGAAGCTTTCTTT.

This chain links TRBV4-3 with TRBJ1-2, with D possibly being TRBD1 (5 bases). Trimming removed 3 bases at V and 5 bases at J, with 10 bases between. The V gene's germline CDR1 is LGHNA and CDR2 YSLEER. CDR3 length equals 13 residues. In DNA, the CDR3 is TGCGCCAGCAGCCAGATGGGGCTTTATGGCTACACCTTC. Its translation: CASSQMGLYGYTF.

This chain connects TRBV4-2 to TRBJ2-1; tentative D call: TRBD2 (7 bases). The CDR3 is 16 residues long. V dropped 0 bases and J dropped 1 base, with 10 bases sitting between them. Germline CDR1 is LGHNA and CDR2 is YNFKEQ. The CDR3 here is CASSQDGGASYNEQFF. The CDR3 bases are TGTGCCAGCAGCCAAGATGGGGGGGCGTCCTACAATGAGCAGTTCTTC.

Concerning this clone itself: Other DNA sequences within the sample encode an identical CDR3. CDR3 bases: TGCGCCAGCAGCTTGGATAGCTCCTACAATGAGCAGTTCTTC. Protein sequence: CASSLDSSYNEQFF. This rearrangement joins TRBV5-1 to TRBJ2-1; D is ambiguous. Trimming stripped 0 bases from V and 0 bases from J, with 4 bases between. Germline-derived CDR1 and CDR2 are SGHRS and YFSETQ. The CDR3 totals 14 residues. Full variable domain (remainder filled in from reference TRBV5-1 and TRBJ2-1): KAGVTQTPRYLIKTRGQQVTLSCSPISGHRSVSWYQQTPGQGLQFLFEYFSETQRNKGNFPGRFSGRQFSNSRSEMNVSTLELGDSALYLCASSLDSSYNEQFFGPGTRLTVL.

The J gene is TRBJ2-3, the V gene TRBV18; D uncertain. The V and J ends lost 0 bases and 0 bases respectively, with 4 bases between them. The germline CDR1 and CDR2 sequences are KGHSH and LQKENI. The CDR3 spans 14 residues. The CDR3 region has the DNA TGTGCCAGCTCACCACCCGAAAGCACAGATACGCAGTATTTT. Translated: CASSPPESTDTQYF.

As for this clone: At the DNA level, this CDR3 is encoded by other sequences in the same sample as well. CDR3 bases: TGTGCCAGCAGCTTGGGGGTTTTCTCTGGAAACACCATATATTTT. Its protein is CASSLGVFSGNTIYF. The chain combines TRBV7-2 with TRBJ1-3, with D possibly matching TRBD1 (5 bases). Trimming stripped 3 bases from V and 0 bases from J, with 9 bases between. CDR1 SGHTA and CDR2 FQGNSA come from the germline V gene. This CDR3 is 15 amino acids long.

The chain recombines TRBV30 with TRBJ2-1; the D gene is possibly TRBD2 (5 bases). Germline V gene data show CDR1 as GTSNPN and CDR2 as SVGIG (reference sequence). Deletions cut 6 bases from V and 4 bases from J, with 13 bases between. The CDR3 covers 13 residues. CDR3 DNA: TGTGCCTGCCTCGCGGGCATATACAATGAGCAGTTCTTC. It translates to CACLAGIYNEQFF.

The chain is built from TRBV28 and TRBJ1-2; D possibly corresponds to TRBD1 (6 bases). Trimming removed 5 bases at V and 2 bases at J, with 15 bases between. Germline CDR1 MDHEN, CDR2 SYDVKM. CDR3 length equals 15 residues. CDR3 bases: TGTGCCAGCAGTGGCGGCAGACAGGCAAACTATGGCTACACCTTC. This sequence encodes CASSGGRQANYGYTF.

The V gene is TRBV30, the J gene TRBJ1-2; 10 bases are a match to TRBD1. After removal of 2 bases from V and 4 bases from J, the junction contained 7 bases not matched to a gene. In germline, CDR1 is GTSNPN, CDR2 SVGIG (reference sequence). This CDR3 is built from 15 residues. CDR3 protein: CAWSPTGGVAYGYTF. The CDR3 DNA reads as TGTGCCTGGAGTCCGACAGGGGGCGTAGCCTATGGCTACACCTTC.

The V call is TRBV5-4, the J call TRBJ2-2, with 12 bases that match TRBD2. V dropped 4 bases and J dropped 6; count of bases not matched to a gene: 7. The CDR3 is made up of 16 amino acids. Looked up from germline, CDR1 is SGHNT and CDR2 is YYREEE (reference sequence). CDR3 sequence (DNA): TGTGCCAGCAGCCGGACTAGCGGGAACACACCCGGGGAGCTGTTTTTT. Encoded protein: CASSRTSGNTPGELFF.

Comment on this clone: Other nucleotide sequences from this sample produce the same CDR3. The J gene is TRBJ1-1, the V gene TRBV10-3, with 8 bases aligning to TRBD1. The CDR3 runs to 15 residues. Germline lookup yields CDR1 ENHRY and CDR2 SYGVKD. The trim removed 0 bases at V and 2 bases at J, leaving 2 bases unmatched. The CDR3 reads CAISESAGGNTEAFF. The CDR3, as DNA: TGTGCCATCAGTGAGTCGGCAGGGGGCAACACTGAAGCTTTCTTT.

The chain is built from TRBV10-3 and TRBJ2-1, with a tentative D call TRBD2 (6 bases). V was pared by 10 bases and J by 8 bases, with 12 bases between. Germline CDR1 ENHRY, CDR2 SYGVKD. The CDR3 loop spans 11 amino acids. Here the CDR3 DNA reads TGTGCCACCAGACTAGTGGATGAGCAGTTCTTC. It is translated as CATRLVDEQFF.

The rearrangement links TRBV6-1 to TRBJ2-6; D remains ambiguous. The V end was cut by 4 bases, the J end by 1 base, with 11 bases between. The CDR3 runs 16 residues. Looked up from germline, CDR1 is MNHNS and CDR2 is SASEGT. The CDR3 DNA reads TGTGCCAGCAGTGGGGCAGCTCATTCTGGGGCCAACGTCCTGACTTTC. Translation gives CASSGAAHSGANVLTF.